This TCR beta chain was sequenced for a study of vaccination effects on CD4 cells after COVID-19. The CDR3 contains 14 residues. Germline CDR1 reads KGHDR; CDR2 reads SFDVKD. V was trimmed by 5 bases and J by 0 bases, leaving 7 bases between them. About this clone itself: Its target is unknown.

Antigen-specific CD4+ T cells were first expanded with viral peptide pools by the ViraFEST assay and only then sequenced. Culture lasted 10 days before CD4+ T cell isolation. Absence of prior SARS-CoV-2 infection characterized the vaccine recipients, who showed negative nucleocapsid antibodies. Each well held a few million PBMC cultured with 8.5 to 10 ug/ml peptides and around 10 IU/ml IL-2. TCRdb's table, derived via immunoSEQ multiplex PCR, lists solely in-frame clones and lacks some. In the table there are 25,000 to 30,000 clones, around 75% of which are singletons. This rearrangement joins TRBV24-1 to TRBJ1-5; no definite D call. The sample in question was CD4+ T cells from PBMCs cultured with SARS-CoV-2 spike peptides, obtained before COVID-19 vaccination. The source of this sequence is a human donor who received a COVID-19 vaccine. CDR3 nucleotides: TGTGCCACCAGTGTCGACGGTAGCAATCAGCCCCAGCATTTT. Residues: CATSVDGSNQPQHF.